Included here is one TCR beta chain sequence, with context. The entry originates in a study of blood T cells in healthy people across ages. A second about 6 to 11 cycle PCR used barcoded and J-beta primers. Each CDR3 protein gets one entry after TCRdb re-called the 5' RACE reads with MiXCR. Seen here are 550,000 to 700,000 distinct CDR3 sequences, 27% observed once, and the top ten hold roughly 20%. Per the germline V gene, CDR1 is SEHNR and CDR2 is FQNEAQ (reference sequence). V gave up 4 bases and J gave up 7 bases; unmatched junction bases: 8. This CDR3 contains 14 residues. The rearrangement joins TRBV7-9 to TRBJ2-3; 7 bases map to TRBD2. This receptor was identified in a woman aged 70-85 years in good health. The sample comprised blood. Here the CDR3 DNA reads TGTGCCAGCAGCTCGATGGGGACTACCTATACGCAGTATTTT. Translated: CASSSMGTTYTQYF.